The 2 T cell receptor beta chains reported below all come from one sample, sequenced in a study of T cell repertoires in cytomegalovirus infection. TCRdb reprocessed the reads with MiXCR, giving one entry per CDR3 protein. Of fewer than 250,000 distinct CDR3 sequences in the sample, roughly 12% were seen once. The sequenced sample consisted of PBMCs. These receptors all come from a human donor in good health (CMV status not recorded). Some clones in this sample may be carry-over from other donors' samples.

This clonotype was detected a few times. This rearrangement joins TRBV5-6 to TRBJ1-6, with 9 bases aligning to TRBD1. Germline-derived CDR1 and CDR2 are SGHDT and YYEEEE. The trim removed 2 bases at V and 10 bases at J, leaving 10 bases unmatched. The CDR3 runs to 16 residues. The CDR3 loop is CASSFIATGGQSPLHF. In nucleotides, the CDR3 is TGTGCCAGCAGCTTCATTGCGACAGGGGGGCAATCACCCCTCCACTTT.

V usage is TRBV18 and J usage is TRBJ2-6; 7 bases line up with TRBD1. Germline lookup yields CDR1 KGHSH and CDR2 LQKENI. CDR3 size: 20 residues. Trimming at V came to 1 base and at J to 0 bases, leaving 12 bases not matched to a gene. The CDR3 here is CASSPLPWDSLPSGANVLTF. The CDR3 coding sequence is TGTGCCAGCTCACCACTTCCTTGGGACAGCCTCCCCTCTGGGGCCAACGTCCTGACTTTC.